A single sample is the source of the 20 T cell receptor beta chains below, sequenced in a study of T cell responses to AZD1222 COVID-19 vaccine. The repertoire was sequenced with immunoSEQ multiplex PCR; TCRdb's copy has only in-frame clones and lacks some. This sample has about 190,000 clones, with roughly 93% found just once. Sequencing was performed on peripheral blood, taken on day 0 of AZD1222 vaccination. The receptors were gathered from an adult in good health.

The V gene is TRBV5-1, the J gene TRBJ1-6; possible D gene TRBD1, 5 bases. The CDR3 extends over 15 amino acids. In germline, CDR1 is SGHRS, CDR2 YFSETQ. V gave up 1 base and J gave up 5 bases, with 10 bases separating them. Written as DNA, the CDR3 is TGCGCCAGCAGCTTGCGGGAGGGGAATAATTCACCCCTCCACTTT. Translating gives CASSLREGNNSPLHF.

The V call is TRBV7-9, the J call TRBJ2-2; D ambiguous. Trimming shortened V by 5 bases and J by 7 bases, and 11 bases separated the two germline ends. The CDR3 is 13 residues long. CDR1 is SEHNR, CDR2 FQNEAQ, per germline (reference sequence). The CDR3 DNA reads TGTGCCAGCAGCCCTACTGGGGTCGGGGAGCTGTTTTTT. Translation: CASSPTGVGELFF.

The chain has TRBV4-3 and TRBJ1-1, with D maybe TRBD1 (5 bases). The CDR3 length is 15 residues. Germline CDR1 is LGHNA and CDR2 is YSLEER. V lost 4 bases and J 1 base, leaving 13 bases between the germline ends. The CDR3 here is CASSRSSDRNTEAFF. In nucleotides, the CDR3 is TGCGCCAGCAGCCGCTCCTCTGACAGGAACACTGAAGCTTTCTTT.

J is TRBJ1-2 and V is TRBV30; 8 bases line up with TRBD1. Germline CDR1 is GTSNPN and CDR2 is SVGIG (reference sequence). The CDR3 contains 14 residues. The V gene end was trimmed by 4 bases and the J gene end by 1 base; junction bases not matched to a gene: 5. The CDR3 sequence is CAWTRTGINYGYTF. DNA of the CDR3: TGTGCCTGGACCCGGACAGGGATTAACTATGGCTACACCTTC.

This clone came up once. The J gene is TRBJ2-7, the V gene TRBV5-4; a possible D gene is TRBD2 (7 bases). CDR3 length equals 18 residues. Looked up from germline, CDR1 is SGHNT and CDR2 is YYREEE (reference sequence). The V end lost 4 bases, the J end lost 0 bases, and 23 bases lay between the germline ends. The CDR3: CASSQGSGGSTTSYEQYF. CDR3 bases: TGTGCCAGCAGCCAAGGATCGGGGGGCTCCACCACCTCCTACGAGCAGTACTTC.

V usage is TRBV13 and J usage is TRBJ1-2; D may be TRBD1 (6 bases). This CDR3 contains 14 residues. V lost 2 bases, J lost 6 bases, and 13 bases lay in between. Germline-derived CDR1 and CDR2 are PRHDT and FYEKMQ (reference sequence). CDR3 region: CASSLRGGSNGYTF. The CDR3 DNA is TGTGCCAGCAGCTTAAGGGGGGGTAGTAATGGCTACACCTTC.

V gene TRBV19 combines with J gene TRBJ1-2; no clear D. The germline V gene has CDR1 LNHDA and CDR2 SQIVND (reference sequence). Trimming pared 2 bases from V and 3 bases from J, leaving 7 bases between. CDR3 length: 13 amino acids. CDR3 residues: CASSIYPDYGYTF. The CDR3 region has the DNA TGTGCCAGTAGTATATATCCGGACTATGGCTACACCTTC.

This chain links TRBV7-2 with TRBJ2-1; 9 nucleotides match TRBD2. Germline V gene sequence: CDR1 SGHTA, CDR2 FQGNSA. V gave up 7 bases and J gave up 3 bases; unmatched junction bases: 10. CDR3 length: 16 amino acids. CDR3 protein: CASTFSGGLRYNEQFF. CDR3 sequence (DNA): TGTGCCAGCACCTTTAGCGGGGGTCTTCGCTACAATGAGCAGTTCTTC.

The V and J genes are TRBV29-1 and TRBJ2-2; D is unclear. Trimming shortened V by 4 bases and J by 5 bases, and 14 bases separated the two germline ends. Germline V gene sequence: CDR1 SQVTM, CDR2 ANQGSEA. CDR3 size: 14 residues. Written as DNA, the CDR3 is TGCAGCGTTGTTCCCATAGGGCAGACCGGGGAGCTGTTTTTT. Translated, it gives CSVVPIGQTGELFF.

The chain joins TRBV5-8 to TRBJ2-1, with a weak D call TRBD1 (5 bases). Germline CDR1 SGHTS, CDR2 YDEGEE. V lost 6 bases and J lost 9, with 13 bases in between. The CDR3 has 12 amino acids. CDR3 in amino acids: CASTPPRAEQFF. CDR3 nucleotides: TGTGCCAGCACCCCTCCCAGGGCTGAGCAGTTCTTC. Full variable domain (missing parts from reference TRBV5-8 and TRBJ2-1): EAGVTQSPTHLIKTRGQQATLRCSPISGHTSVYWYQQALGLGLQFLLWYDEGEERNRGNFPPRFSGRQFPNYSSELNVNALELEDSALYLCASTPPRAEQFFGPGTRLTVL.

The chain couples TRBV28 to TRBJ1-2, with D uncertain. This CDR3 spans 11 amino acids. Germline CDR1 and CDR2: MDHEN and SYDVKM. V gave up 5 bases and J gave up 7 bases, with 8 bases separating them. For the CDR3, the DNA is TGTGCCAGCAGTCCACGTGGTGGCTACACCTTC. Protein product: CASSPRGGYTF.

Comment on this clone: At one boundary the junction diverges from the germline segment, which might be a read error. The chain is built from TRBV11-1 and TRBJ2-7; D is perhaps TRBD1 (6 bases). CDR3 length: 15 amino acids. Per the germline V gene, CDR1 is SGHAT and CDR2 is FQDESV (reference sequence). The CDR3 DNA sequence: TGTGCCAGCAGCCCCGGTTGGGGGCGCTCCCACGAGCAGTACTTC. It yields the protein CASSPGWGRSHEQYF.

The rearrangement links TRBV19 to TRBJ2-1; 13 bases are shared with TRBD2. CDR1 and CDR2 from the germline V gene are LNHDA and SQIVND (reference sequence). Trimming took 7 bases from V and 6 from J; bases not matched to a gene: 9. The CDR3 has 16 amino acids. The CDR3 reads CASTATGTSGINEQFF. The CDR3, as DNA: TGTGCCAGTACCGCTACCGGGACTAGCGGGATCAATGAGCAGTTCTTC. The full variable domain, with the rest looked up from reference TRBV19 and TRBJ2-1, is DGGITQSPKYLFRKEGQNVTLSCEQNLNHDAMYWYRQDPGQGLRLIYYSQIVNDFQKGDIAEGYSVSREKKESFPLTVTSAQKNPTAFYLCASTATGTSGINEQFFGPGTRLTVL.

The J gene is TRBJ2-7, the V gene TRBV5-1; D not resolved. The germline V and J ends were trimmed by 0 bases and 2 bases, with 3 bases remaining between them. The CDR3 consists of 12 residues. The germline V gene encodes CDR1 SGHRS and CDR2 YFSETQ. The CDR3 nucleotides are TGCGCCAGCAGCTTGGTTCCCTACGAGCAGTACTTC. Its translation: CASSLVPYEQYF. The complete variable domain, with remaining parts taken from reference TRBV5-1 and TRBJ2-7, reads KAGVTQTPRYLIKTRGQQVTLSCSPISGHRSVSWYQQTPGQGLQFLFEYFSETQRNKGNFPGRFSGRQFSNSRSEMNVSTLELGDSALYLCASSLVPYEQYFGPGTRLTVT.

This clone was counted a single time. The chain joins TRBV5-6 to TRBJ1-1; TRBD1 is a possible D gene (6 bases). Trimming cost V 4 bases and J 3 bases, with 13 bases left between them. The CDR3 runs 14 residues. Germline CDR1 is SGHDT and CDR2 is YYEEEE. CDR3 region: CASSPGQSYTEAFF. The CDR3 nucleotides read TGTGCCAGCAGCCCTGGACAGAGCTACACTGAAGCTTTCTTT.

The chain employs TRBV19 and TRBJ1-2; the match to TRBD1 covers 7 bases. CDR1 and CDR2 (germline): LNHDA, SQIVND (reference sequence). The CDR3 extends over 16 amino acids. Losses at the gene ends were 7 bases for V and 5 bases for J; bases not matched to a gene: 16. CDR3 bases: TGTGCCAGTACCCAAGTTCCCCGACAGGGTGGATATGGCTACACCTTC. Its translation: CASTQVPRQGGYGYTF.

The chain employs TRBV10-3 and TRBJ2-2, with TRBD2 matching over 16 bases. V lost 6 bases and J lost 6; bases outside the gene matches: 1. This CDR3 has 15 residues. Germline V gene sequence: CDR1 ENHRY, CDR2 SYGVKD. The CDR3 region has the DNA TGTGCCATCAGGGGACTAGCGGGAGGGCCCGGGGAGCTGTTTTTT. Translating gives CAIRGLAGGPGELFF.

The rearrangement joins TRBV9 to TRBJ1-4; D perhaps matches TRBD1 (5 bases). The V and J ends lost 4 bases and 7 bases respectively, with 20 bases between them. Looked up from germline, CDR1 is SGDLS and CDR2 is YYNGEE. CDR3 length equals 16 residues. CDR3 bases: TGTGCCAGCAGCTCCACACGCTTCGGGGGGGGTGAAAAACTGTTTTTT. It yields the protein CASSSTRFGGGEKLFF. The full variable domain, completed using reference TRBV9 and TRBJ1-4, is DSGVTQTPKHLITATGQRVTLRCSPRSGDLSVYWYQQSLDQGLQFLIQYYNGEERAKGNILERFSAQQFPDLHSELNLSSLELGDSALYFCASSSTRFGGGEKLFFGSGTQLSVL.

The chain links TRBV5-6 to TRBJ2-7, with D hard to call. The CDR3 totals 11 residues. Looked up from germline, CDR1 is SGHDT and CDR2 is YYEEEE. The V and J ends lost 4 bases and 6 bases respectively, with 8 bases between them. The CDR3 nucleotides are TGTGCCAGCAGCATCCTAAGCGAGCAGTACTTC. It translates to CASSILSEQYF.

CDR3 nucleotides: TGTGCCAGTAGTATTGGGAGGGAGAATGTGGAGCAGTTCTTC. Residues: CASSIGRENVEQFF. The chain uses TRBV19 and TRBJ2-1, with 7 bases matching TRBD2. Losses at the gene ends were 3 bases for V and 10 bases for J; bases not matched to a gene: 9. The CDR3 is 14 amino acids. Germline values: CDR1 LNHDA, CDR2 SQIVND (reference sequence).